These T cell receptor beta chains were read from a single sample in a study of T cell responses to AZD1222 COVID-19 vaccine. The method was immunoSEQ multiplex PCR; TCRdb's version includes in-frame clones alone and lacks a portion of them. The repertoire holds roughly 100,000 clones, with roughly 84% as singletons. The input for sequencing was peripheral blood, taken on day 0 of AZD1222 vaccination. The receptors were sampled from an adult in good health. The CDR3 runs from the conserved cysteine through the conserved F or W. Each record gives: J gene, D gene, clone size, V gene, CDR3 DNA, CDR3 protein. D genes are given only for firm matches. Clone size is shown for a subset of rows, as once, few, many or a class of expanded clone.

TRBJ2-2 | TRBD2 | NA | TRBV11-2 | TGTGCCAGCAGCTTCCTGACTAGCGGACACACCGGGGAGCTGTTTTTT | CASSFLTSGHTGELFF
TRBJ2-7 | NA | NA | TRBV28 | TGTGCCAGCAGTCCCTCCCGGCAAACCTTATCCTACGAGCAGTACTTC | CASSPSRQTLSYEQYF
TRBJ2-7 | TRBD1 | NA | TRBV6-1 | TGTGCCAGCAGTGAAAGAAGGTTGAGGGACAGGGCCTACGAGCAGTACTTC | CASSERRLRDRAYEQYF
TRBJ1-2 | NA | once | TRBV20-1 | TGCGCCAGTAGTCCTAACTATGGCTACACCTTC | CASSPNYGYTF
TRBJ2-1 | NA | NA | TRBV6-6 | TGTGCCAGCAGTTACGACAGGGGACTAGCAGGGGGGGAGCAGTTCTTC | CASSYDRGLAGGEQFF
TRBJ2-5 | NA | NA | TRBV25-1 | TGTGCCAGCAGTGAATTGGGGGTGGGAGTTCGGGAGACCCAGTACTTC | CASSELGVGVRETQYF
TRBJ1-6 | NA | once | TRBV27 | TGTGCCAGCGGGGACTCCTATAATTCACCCCTCCACTTT | CASGDSYNSPLHF
TRBJ2-2 | NA | NA | TRBV9 | TGTGCCAGCAGCGTCCAGCGGAACACCGGGGAGCTGTTTTTT | CASSVQRNTGELFF
TRBJ2-3 | NA | NA | TRBV24-1 | TGTGCCACCAGTGATTTCCCGGCAGGACGAGACACAGATACGCAGTATTTT | CATSDFPAGRDTDTQYF
TRBJ1-2 | NA | NA | TRBV6-5 | TGTGCCAGCAGCCCCCATAAAGCCTATGGCTACACCTTC | CASSPHKAYGYTF
TRBJ1-2 | NA | once | TRBV6-2/TRBV6-3 | TGTGCCAGCAGTTACGGTGGAGGGAACTATGGCTACACCTTC | CASSYGGGNYGYTF
TRBJ1-6 | TRBD1 | once | TRBV5-1 | TGCGCCAGCAGCCTGGGACAGGGGAATTCACCCCTCCACTTT | CASSLGQGNSPLHF
TRBJ1-2 | NA | NA | TRBV10-2 | TGCGCCAGCAGACAGGACGCGTATGGCTACACCTTC | CASRQDAYGYTF
TRBJ2-3 | NA | NA | TRBV6-4 | TGTGCCAGCAGTGAATTCCTGCAGGGAGCAGATACGCAGTATTTT | CASSEFLQGADTQYF
TRBJ2-1 | NA | NA | TRBV3-1/TRBV3-2 | TGTGCCAGCAGCCAAGATGTGAGCTCCTACAATGAGCAGTTCTTC | CASSQDVSSYNEQFF
TRBJ1-5 | NA | once | TRBV3-1/TRBV3-2 | TGTGCCAGCAGCCAAGGTACGACAGATCAGCCCCAGCATTTT | CASSQGTTDQPQHF
TRBJ1-4 | TRBD1 | once | TRBV19 | TGTGCCAGCAGACCGACAGGGGTCATGGAAAAACTGTTTTTT | CASRPTGVMEKLFF
TRBJ1-3 | NA | NA | TRBV9 | TGTGCCAGCAGCGAACGGCCGGGAAACACCATATATTTT | CASSERPGNTIYF
TRBJ1-6 | TRBD1 | NA | TRBV30 | TGTGCCTGGAGTGGCAGGGGGGTTTCACCCCTCCACTTT | CAWSGRGVSPLHF
TRBJ2-1 | TRBD2 | NA | TRBV7-9 | TGTGCCAGCAGCTTTACTAGCGGGAGGGCCATTGAGCAGTTCTTC | CASSFTSGRAIEQFF
TRBJ1-1 | NA | NA | TRBV28 | TGTGCCAGCAGTTTACCGGGGGCGGGCACTGAAGCTTTCTTT | CASSLPGAGTEAFF
TRBJ1-2 | NA | NA | TRBV4-2 | TGTGCCAGCAGCCAACGCAGGGATGGCTACACCTTC | CASSQRRDGYTF
TRBJ2-7 | TRBD2 | NA | TRBV9 | TGTGCCAGCAGCCCAGAGGGGGGTGGACTAGCGGGAGTGAGGGGCGAGCAGTACTTC | CASSPEGGGLAGVRGEQYF
TRBJ1-2 | NA | NA | TRBV11-3 | TGTGCCAGCAGCTATCAGACCAACTATGGCTACACCTTC | CASSYQTNYGYTF
TRBJ1-4 | TRBD1 | NA | TRBV14 | TGTGCCAGCAGAAAAGGGGGCCAAAAACTGTTTTTT | CASRKGGQKLFF
TRBJ2-6 | NA | NA | TRBV7-9 | TGTGCCAGCAGCTCAAGATCTCCTGGGGCCAACGTCCTGACTTTC | CASSSRSPGANVLTF
TRBJ1-3 | NA | few | TRBV7-6 | TGTGCCAGCAGCTTGGGGGTAGGGGATTCTGGAAACACCATATATTTT | CASSLGVGDSGNTIYF
TRBJ1-1 | NA | NA | TRBV6-5 | TGTGCCAGCAGCTGGGGGGGAACGAACACTGAAGCTTTCTTT | CASSWGGTNTEAFF
TRBJ1-1 | NA | NA | TRBV3-1/TRBV3-2 | TGTGCCAGCAGCCAGTGGGTGAACACTGAAGCTTTCTTT | CASSQWVNTEAFF
TRBJ1-2 | NA | NA | TRBV19 | TGTGCCAGTGGGGGGAAGCCCTCCTATGGCTACACCTTC | CASGGKPSYGYTF
TRBJ2-7 | NA | few | TRBV2 | TGTGCCAGCAGTGTTTATACCTACGAGCAGTACTTC | CASSVYTYEQYF
TRBJ1-1 | NA | once | TRBV14 | TGTGCCAGCAGCGAAGGGGGGAAAGCTTTCTTT | CASSEGGKAFF
TRBJ1-2 | TRBD1 | NA | TRBV18 | TGTGCCAGCTCAGCGGGACAGGAAAAATCGATCTATGGCTACACCTTC | CASSAGQEKSIYGYTF
TRBJ2-2 | NA | NA | TRBV5-1 | TGCGCCAGCAGCATGAGGGACACCGGGGAGCTGTTTTTT | CASSMRDTGELFF
TRBJ2-1 | NA | once | TRBV6-2/TRBV6-3 | TGTGCCAGCAGTTACTTAGGTCCCTTATTGTTCTTC | CASSYLGPLLFF
TRBJ2-5 | TRBD1 | NA | TRBV28 | TGTGCCAGCAGTTCTTTAGGGACAGCTACTAAAGAGACCCAGTACTTC | CASSSLGTATKETQYF
TRBJ1-1 | TRBD1 | NA | TRBV4-1 | TGCGCCAGCAGCCAAACCGGGACAGGGGGAACTGAAGCTTTCTTT | CASSQTGTGGTEAFF
TRBJ1-1 | NA | NA | TRBV14 | TGTGCCAGCAGCCAAGAATCCGGGAGAAACACTGAAGCTTTCTTT | CASSQESGRNTEAFF
TRBJ2-3 | NA | NA | TRBV18 | TGTGCCAGCTCACTCGATCCTGCAGATACGCAGTATTTT | CASSLDPADTQYF
TRBJ1-2 | TRBD1 | NA | TRBV5-1 | TGCGCCAGCAGCCGTTCCACACCGACAGGGGCTTATGGCTACACCTTC | CASSRSTPTGAYGYTF
TRBJ2-3 | NA | few | TRBV24-1 | TGTGCCACCGGCGACTACACAGATACGCAGTATTTT | CATGDYTDTQYF
TRBJ1-4 | NA | NA | TRBV19 | TGTGCCAGTAAACTGGGGTACGGGACAACTAATGAAAAACTGTTTTTT | CASKLGYGTTNEKLFF
TRBJ2-7 | NA | NA | TRBV3-1/TRBV3-2 | TGTGCCAGCAGCCAATCCTACGAGCAGTACTTC | CASSQSYEQYF
TRBJ1-4 | NA | NA | TRBV7-8 | TGTGCCAGCAGCTTACGGGGCGCAGCTAATGAAAAACTGTTTTTT | CASSLRGAANEKLFF
TRBJ1-5 | NA | NA | TRBV9 | TGTGCCAGCAGCGTAGGGCCGGAGGGCAATCAGCCCCAGCATTTT | CASSVGPEGNQPQHF
TRBJ1-6 | NA | NA | TRBV7-2 | TGTGCCAGCAGCTTATCCGGGAATTCACCCCTCCACTTT | CASSLSGNSPLHF